The rows below give T cell receptor beta chains drawn from one sample of a study of T-cell reconstitution after alpha-beta-depleted transplantation in children. TCRdb re-called the PCR reads with MiXCR, one entry per CDR3 protein. Altogether about 200,000 distinct CDR3 sequences are present, more than 14% being singletons, with the ten largest covering approximately 13%. Sequencing was performed on PBMCs from the stem cell graft donor, taken from the stem cell graft. Source of these receptors: a human donor who donated a stem cell graft to a child with acute lymphoblastic leukemia. CDR3s include the opening cysteine and the closing phenylalanine or tryptophan. A D gene is named only where the DNA matches it firmly. The size entry is marked missing in some rows and otherwise reads once, few, many or a size class.

clone_size d_call j_call v_call cdr3_nt cdr3_aa
many . TRBJ2-1 TRBV7-8 TGTGCCAGCAGCCCGGTGAGGCATGAGCAGTTCTTC CASSPVRHEQFF
few . TRBJ2-2 TRBV19 TGTGCCAGTAGTAGGTTCGCCCGCACCGGGGAGCTGTTTTTT CASSRFARTGELFF
. . TRBJ2-1 TRBV15 TGTGCCACCAGCCTCCAGGGGGGAGTTGTCAATGAGCAGTTCTTC CATSLQGGVVNEQFF
many . TRBJ2-1 TRBV27 TGTGCCAGCAATCGGGACCCCCGCTCCTACAATGAGCAGTTCTTC CASNRDPRSYNEQFF
few TRBD1 TRBJ1-4 TRBV15 TGTGCCACCAGCAGAGACAGGGGGAGTGAAAAACTGTTTTTT CATSRDRGSEKLFF
many . TRBJ2-5 TRBV6-1 TGTGCCAGCAGTCCTGAAAACGGGGGAGAGACCCAGTACTTC CASSPENGGETQYF
many . TRBJ1-1 TRBV12-3/TRBV12-4 TGTGCCAGCAGTTTGGAATATCTGAACACTGAAGCTTTCTTT CASSLEYLNTEAFF
many . TRBJ1-2 TRBV29-1 TGCAGCGTTGAGCAGGGTCACGGCTACACCTTC CSVEQGHGYTF
few . TRBJ2-1 TRBV4-1 TGCGCCAGCAGCCAAGGAGGGGTTGGGGGCGGGAGCTCCTACAATGAGCAGTTCTTC CASSQGGVGGGSSYNEQFF
many . TRBJ2-7 TRBV14 TGTGCCAGCAGCCCCCACCCCTACGAGCAGTACTTC CASSPHPYEQYF
. TRBD1 TRBJ2-2 TRBV6-5 TGTGCCAGCAGTTACGGACAGGGGGCGGGAACCGGGGAGCTGTTTTTT CASSYGQGAGTGELFF
many . TRBJ1-1 TRBV6-5 TGTGCCAGCAGTTACGACAACATGAACACTGAAGCTTTCTTT CASSYDNMNTEAFF
many TRBD2 TRBJ2-1 TRBV15 TGTGCCACCAGCAGGGGACTAGCCGTCAATGAGCAGTTCTTC CATSRGLAVNEQFF
. TRBD2 TRBJ2-1 TRBV5-1 TGCGCCAGCAGCTCTGCACCCTCTAGCGCGGGAGACTACAATGAGCAGTTCTTC CASSSAPSSAGDYNEQFF
many . TRBJ2-1 TRBV12-3/TRBV12-4 TGTGCCAGCAGTCCCGGGCTCAGATCTCTGTTCTTC CASSPGLRSLFF
. . TRBJ2-1 TRBV15 TGTGCCACCAGCAGAGGTTGGGGGGTTGGTAGCGGTTCCAGCTCCTACAATGAGCAGTTCTTC CATSRGWGVGSGSSSYNEQFF
many . TRBJ2-7 TRBV7-2 TGTGCCAGCAGCTTAGTAATCCGGGACGAGCAGTACTTC CASSLVIRDEQYF
few TRBD2 TRBJ2-3 TRBV5-1 TGCGCCAGCAGCCGCGGACTAGCGGGGAGAGGGGCAGATACGCAGTATTTT CASSRGLAGRGADTQYF
many . TRBJ2-7 TRBV6-1 TGTGCCAGCAGTCCCGGGACCAATCCCTACGAGCAGTACTTC CASSPGTNPYEQYF
many . TRBJ2-3 TRBV12-3/TRBV12-4 TGTGCCAGCACTAACAGAGATACGCAGTATTTT CASTNRDTQYF
. . TRBJ1-1 TRBV18 TGTGCCAGCTCAGTCGAAGGGTTGGGAACTGAAGCTTTCTTT CASSVEGLGTEAFF
many . TRBJ1-6 TRBV6-5 TGTGCCAGCAGTTCCCCTCGGGGGAATTCACCCCTCCACTTT CASSSPRGNSPLHF
. TRBD1 TRBJ2-1 TRBV28 TGTGCCTCCTCCGGGACAGAGGTCAATGAGCAGTTCTTC CASSGTEVNEQFF
many . TRBJ2-5 TRBV20-1 TGCAGTGCTATCCGAGACGACCAGTACCAAGAGACCCAGTACTTC CSAIRDDQYQETQYF
many TRBD1 TRBJ2-1 TRBV7-9 TGTGCCAGCAGCCAGGGGGACAATGAGCAGTTCTTC CASSQGDNEQFF
many TRBD2 TRBJ2-3 TRBV3-1 TGTGCCAGCAGCCGAAGCGGGAGGGGTACGCAGTATTTT CASSRSGRGTQYF
. TRBD1 TRBJ1-5 TRBV12-3/TRBV12-4 TGTGCCAGCAGTTTGGCCCGAGGACAGGGGATAGATCAGCCCCAGCATTTT CASSLARGQGIDQPQHF
few . TRBJ2-1 TRBV12-3/TRBV12-4 TGTGCCAGCAGTTTAGGGAGACCCTCCTACAATGAGCAGTTCTTC CASSLGRPSYNEQFF